The TCR beta chain under discussion was sequenced for a study of cytomegalovirus exposure and HLA in healthy donors. Findings of the study overall: Later work found most CMV-associated TCR beta chains apparently HLA-restricted. Clonal expansion was found to be greater in HLA-associated TCR beta chains than in equally common others in a later analysis. Another analysis was done later, and it associated around 17,000 TCR beta sequences with HLA alleles at 0.05 false discovery rate. Serostatus for CMV was the only available immune exposure information.

The PCR had 60 Vbeta and 13 Jbeta primers. Assay used: immunoSEQ multiplex PCR; TCRdb lists only in-frame clones, some missing. The table records 100,000 or so clones, 81% of them present only once. This CDR3 has 18 residues. A remark on this clone: No antigen is known for it.

The sample comprised PBMCs. The receptor was isolated from a human donor in good health. This rearrangement joins TRBV21-1 to TRBJ2-3; the listed D gene, TRBD2, was not tested against the DNA. TRBV21-1 is shown as a pseudogene. In DNA form, the CDR3 reads TGTGCCAGCAGCAAAGCGCCCCCCACCGCGGGAGGGCCAGATACGCAGTATTTT. Its translation: CASSKAPPTAGGPDTQYF.